What follows are 14 T cell receptor beta chains derived from one specimen sequenced in a study of blood T cells in healthy people across ages. The second PCR ran about 6 to 12 cycles with a sample-barcoded 5' primer and J-beta primers. MiXCR was run by TCRdb on the 5' RACE reads, yielding one entry per CDR3 protein. The repertoire has about a million distinct CDR3 sequences, roughly two fifths of them found once; the top ten carry around 12%. The sequencing sample was made of blood. Receptors were obtained from a young man in good health.

In this sample, this clonotype turned up a few times. The chain recombines TRBV6-2 or TRBV6-3 with TRBJ2-3, with no clear D. Germline-derived CDR1 and CDR2 are MNHEY and SVGEGT. The V end lost 5 bases, the J end lost 10 bases, and 25 bases lay between the germline ends. The CDR3 spans 16 residues. The CDR3 DNA sequence: TGTGCCAGCAGTAATTGGGATACCCTCCCAGTGAGTCCGCAGTATTTT. Protein product: CASSNWDTLPVSPQYF.

Comments on this clonotype: A read error may produce the germline difference seen at one junction end. This chain connects TRBV25-1 to TRBJ1-4; D gene ambiguous. The CDR3 extends over 14 amino acids. CDR1 is MGHDK, CDR2 SYGVNS, per germline. In DNA form, the CDR3 reads TGTGCCTGCAGCCCCCGGACAACTAATGAAAAACTGTTTTTT. Protein sequence: CACSPRTTNEKLFF.

The rearrangement uses TRBV12-5 and TRBJ1-5; D remains unclear. There are 14 residues in the CDR3. From germline, CDR1 is LGHNT and CDR2 FRNRAP. Trimming took off 5 bases at V and 0 bases at J, with 8 bases between the two ends. The CDR3 sequence is CASGPGGSNQPQHF. For the CDR3, the DNA is TGTGCTAGTGGTCCCGGTGGTAGCAATCAGCCCCAGCATTTT.

The chain links TRBV20-1 to TRBJ2-7; the D gene is possibly TRBD2 (6 bases). Germline loops: CDR1 DFQATT, CDR2 SNEGSKA (reference sequence). The CDR3 covers 14 residues. V was trimmed by 3 bases and J by 0 bases, leaving 12 bases between them. The CDR3 DNA sequence: TGCAGTGCTAGGGGTAGCGGTGGCTCCTACGAGCAGTACTTC. Its protein product is CSARGSGGSYEQYF.

V and J are TRBV6-2 or TRBV6-3 and TRBJ1-2; the D is unclear. The CDR3 totals 13 residues. V was shortened by 7 bases and J by 1 base, with 10 bases between the two germline ends. Germline CDR1 and CDR2: MNHEY and SVGEGT. CDR3 sequence: CASKTLGNYGYTF. In DNA form, the CDR3 reads TGTGCCAGCAAAACGCTGGGTAACTATGGCTACACCTTC.

This clonotype was observed at least ten times. The CDR3 spells CSVEVRSGYNEQFF. The CDR3 DNA follows: TGCAGCGTTGAAGTACGGTCAGGCTACAATGAGCAGTTCTTC. The chain links TRBV29-1 to TRBJ2-1; no reliable D call. V shed 1 base and J shed 3 bases, with 10 bases lying between them. The V gene's germline CDR1 is SQVTM and CDR2 ANQGSEA. CDR3 length equals 14 residues.

Note on this clonotype: A much larger clone differs from this one at a single base, so this may be a read error. The chain joins TRBV12-3 or TRBV12-4 to TRBJ1-6; D perhaps matches TRBD1 (6 bases). This CDR3 comprises 12 residues. This CDR3 reads CASILGGSPLHF. CDR3 nucleotide sequence: TGTGCCAGCATTTTAGGGGGTTCACCCCTCCACTTT.

This clonotype was observed once. The gene calls are TRBV20-1 and TRBJ2-5; D unclear. V lost 2 bases and J lost 1, with 14 bases in between. CDR3 length: 15 amino acids. The germline V gene encodes CDR1 DFQATT and CDR2 SNEGSKA (reference sequence). CDR3 sequence: CSARSSTEVQETQYF. CDR3 bases: TGCAGTGCTAGATCCTCGACGGAAGTCCAAGAGACCCAGTACTTC.

This clonotype was picked up many times. The rearrangement uses TRBV20-1 and TRBJ1-3; D uncertain. V was trimmed by 3 bases and J by 0 bases, leaving 6 bases between them. The CDR3 consists of 13 residues. CDR1 and CDR2 (germline): DFQATT, SNEGSKA (reference sequence). CDR3 in DNA: TGCAGTGCTAGCCGACCCTCTGGAAACACCATATATTTT. It encodes CSASRPSGNTIYF.

This chain connects TRBV6-2 or TRBV6-3 to TRBJ1-1, with D unresolved. Trimming cost V 6 bases and J 5 bases, with 13 bases left between them. Looked up from germline, CDR1 is MNHEY and CDR2 is SVGEGT. The CDR3 totals 13 residues. The DNA for the CDR3 is TGTGCCAGCAGGACATCCGGGTCGACTGAAGCTTTCTTT. As protein: CASRTSGSTEAFF.

This clonotype was seen at least ten times. The chain uses TRBV7-2 and TRBJ2-3, with D unresolved. V was cut by 5 bases and J by 1 base, with 13 bases left in between. The germline V gene encodes CDR1 SGHTA and CDR2 FQGNSA. This CDR3 is built from 15 residues. The DNA for the CDR3 is TGTGCCAGCAGCATTAGGTTTCGACGCACAGATACGCAGTATTTT. This translates into CASSIRFRRTDTQYF.

The chain has TRBV7-9 and TRBJ1-4; the match to TRBD1 covers 10 bases. Germline CDR1 reads SEHNR; CDR2 reads FQNEAQ (reference sequence). The CDR3 is made up of 16 amino acids. Losses at the gene ends were 0 bases for V and 8 bases for J; bases not matched to a gene: 6. The CDR3 spells CASSLAIGTGDEKLFF. The CDR3 DNA reads as TGTGCCAGCAGCTTAGCGATTGGGACAGGGGACGAAAAACTGTTTTTT. The full variable domain, in which reference TRBV7-9 and TRBJ1-4 provide the parts outside the CDR3, is DTGVSQNPRHKITKRGQNVTFRCDPISEHNRLYWYRQTLGQGPEFLTYFQNEAQLEKSRLLSDRFSAERPKGSFSTLEIQRTEQGDSAMYLCASSLAIGTGDEKLFFGSGTQLSVL.

V and J are TRBV15 and TRBJ1-1; tentatively, D is TRBD1 (6 bases). Germline V gene lookup returns CDR1 LNHNV and CDR2 YYDKDF (reference sequence). The CDR3 has 17 amino acids. V gave up 0 bases and J gave up 0 bases, with 14 bases separating them. CDR3: CATSRDRGKGLNTEAFF. CDR3 nucleotide sequence: TGTGCCACCAGCAGAGATAGGGGGAAGGGGCTGAACACTGAAGCTTTCTTT.

A few counts support this clonotype. The chain recombines TRBV28 with TRBJ2-3, with a weak D call TRBD1 (6 bases). CDR1 and CDR2 from the germline V gene are MDHEN and SYDVKM. CDR3 size: 15 residues. V was clipped by 7 bases and J by 5 bases, with 19 bases between them. In DNA, the CDR3 is TGTGCCAGCAAGAGAACAGGGTTTGCACGAGATACGCAGTATTTT. Encoded protein: CASKRTGFARDTQYF.